One and the same sample provided the 4 T cell receptor beta chains below, sequenced in a study of T cells in tuberculosis. Time point reported: new active TB diagnosis, blood taken before or within 7 days of starting treatment. TCRdb's table, derived via immunoSEQ multiplex PCR, lists solely in-frame clones and lacks some. The table has tens of thousands of clones, less than 95% seen once. This specimen was PBMCs, taken at tuberculosis diagnosis. Receptors originate from an adult with tuberculosis.

This chain uses TRBV30 with TRBJ1-1; 8 bases match TRBD1. CDR1 GTSNPN and CDR2 SVGIG come from the germline V gene (reference sequence). V lost 2 bases and J lost 7; bases outside the gene matches: 6. CDR3 length equals 13 residues. The DNA of the CDR3 is TGTGCCTGGAGTCCTCTACAGGGGGGTGAAGCTTTCTTT. Translation gives CAWSPLQGGEAFF.

The rearrangement uses TRBV5-5 and TRBJ2-7; possible D gene TRBD1, 6 bases. There are 15 residues in the CDR3. Germline V gene data show CDR1 as SGHKS and CDR2 as YYEKEE (reference sequence). V lost 4 bases and J lost 3, with 17 bases in between. CDR3 sequence: CASSLTGRTDYEQYF. CDR3 nucleotides: TGTGCCAGCAGCCTTACGGGACGGACAGACTACGAGCAGTACTTC.

This clone was found once. CDR3 residues: CASSFLATGGRTEAFF. The DNA for the CDR3 is TGTGCCAGCAGTTTCCTTGCGACAGGGGGCCGCACTGAAGCTTTCTTT. This chain connects TRBV6-5 to TRBJ1-1; TRBD1 agrees at 10 bases. Germline CDR1 and CDR2: MNHEY and SVGAGI. V dropped 4 bases and J dropped 4; count of bases not matched to a gene: 9. The CDR3 runs 16 residues.

V is TRBV7-2 and J is TRBJ2-1, with TRBD2 matching 9 bases. In germline, CDR1 is SGHTA, CDR2 FQGNSA. CDR3 length equals 16 residues. Unmatched junction bases numbered 5, after V lost 5 bases and J lost 0 bases. The CDR3 region has the DNA TGTGCCAGCAGCCCGCTAGCGGGGACCTCCTACAATGAGCAGTTCTTC. Its protein is CASSPLAGTSYNEQFF. Using reference TRBV7-2 and TRBJ2-1 for the parts outside the CDR3, the full variable domain is GAGVSQSPSNKVTEKGKDVELRCDPISGHTALYWYRQSLGQGLEFLIYFQGNSAPDKSGLPSDRFSAERTGGSVSTLTIQRTQQEDSAVYLCASSPLAGTSYNEQFFGPGTRLTVL.